This entry features one TCR beta chain sequence. Its antigen is as yet unknown. This specimen comes from a study of identical twins' blood T cells. Study findings and constraints: Twins shared about as many clonotypes as their cloneset sizes predicted.

One entry per CDR3 protein, called by TCRdb with MiXCR from the 5' RACE reads. Of fewer than 450,000 distinct CDR3 sequences in the sample, roughly 28% were seen once. Three pairs of healthy female monozygous twins were the donors. With 9 bases removed from V and 4 bases from J, the gap between germline ends came to 16 bases. This CDR3 is 14 amino acids long. Germline CDR1 and CDR2: MNHEY and SMNVEV (reference sequence). The receptor's source is a woman aged 18 to 55 in good health. The V call is TRBV27, the J call TRBJ1-3; a weak D match, TRBD1 (6 bases). The sequencing input was PBMCs. In DNA form, the CDR3 reads TGTGCCAGTAGTCCCAGGACAGCAGGAAACACCATATATTTT. Its protein is CASSPRTAGNTIYF.